Each of the 14 T cell receptor beta chains below was sequenced from the same sample in a study of blood T cell repertoires in COVID-19. Clones were sequenced by immunoSEQ multiplex PCR, and TCRdb holds only the in-frame ones, with some missing. The sample contains 80,000 to 95,000 clones, over 70% of which appear only once. The sequenced sample was peripheral blood. All receptors come from a man of 80 years or more with active or convalescent COVID-19.

CDR3 coding DNA: TGTGCCAGTAGTATAGCGCCAGGGGTGGATAATTCACCCCTCCACTTT. Protein: CASSIAPGVDNSPLHF. The rearrangement uses TRBV19 and TRBJ1-6, with D maybe TRBD1 (6 bases). The length of the CDR3 is 16 residues. Germline loops: CDR1 LNHDA, CDR2 SQIVND (reference sequence). Trimming left V 1 base short and J 5 bases short, with 12 bases between.

J is TRBJ1-2 and V is TRBV6-6; 9 nucleotides align to TRBD1. This CDR3 spans 13 amino acids. Trimming cost V 7 bases and J 8 bases; bases outside gene matches: 8. Germline V gene data show CDR1 as MNHNY and CDR2 as SVGAGI (reference sequence). In DNA form, the CDR3 reads TGTGCCAGCACCCCCGGACAGGGGCAAGGCTACACCTTC. Residues: CASTPGQGQGYTF.

The V call is TRBV7-8, the J call TRBJ2-1; 11 nucleotides align to TRBD2. The trim removed 5 bases at V and 6 bases at J, leaving 6 bases unmatched. Germline-derived CDR1 and CDR2 are SGHVS and FQNEAQ. The CDR3 spans 15 residues. Written as DNA, the CDR3 is TGTGCCAGCAGCCCCCCGACTAGCGGGACCAATGAGCAGTTCTTC. Translation gives CASSPPTSGTNEQFF.

V is TRBV5-1 and J is TRBJ2-7; possibly TRBD2 for D (6 bases). Deletions cut 1 base from V and 0 bases from J, with 17 bases between. CDR1 and CDR2 (germline): SGHRS, YFSETQ. This CDR3 comprises 17 residues. In nucleotides, the CDR3 is TGCGCCAGCAGCTTGTGGCGGGAAGGGGCGGCCTCCTACGAGCAGTACTTC. It translates to CASSLWREGAASYEQYF.

This chain joins TRBV6-5 and TRBJ2-5; TRBD1 is a possible D gene (6 bases). Germline V lookup: CDR1 MNHEY, CDR2 SVGAGI. V was shortened by 6 bases and J by 3 bases, with 14 bases between the two germline ends. This CDR3 contains 14 residues. CDR3 DNA sequence: TGTGCCAGCAGCCCCCTTGACAGGAAAGAGACCCAGTACTTC. Protein sequence: CASSPLDRKETQYF.

The chain links TRBV2 to TRBJ2-2, with 8 bases identical to TRBD1. This CDR3 is built from 16 residues. V lost 7 bases and J lost 3; bases outside the gene matches: 10. CDR1 is SNHLY and CDR2 is FYNNEI in the germline V gene. CDR3 sequence: CASIMDRVRDTGELFF. The DNA for the CDR3 is TGTGCCAGCATCATGGACAGGGTTAGGGACACCGGGGAGCTGTTTTTT. Full variable domain (rest looked up from reference TRBV2 and TRBJ2-2): EPEVTQTPSHQVTQMGQEVILRCVPISNHLYFYWYRQILGQKVEFLVSFYNNEISEKSEIFDDQFSVERPDGSNFTLKIRSTKLEDSAMYFCASIMDRVRDTGELFFGEGSRLTVL.

The chain couples TRBV2 to TRBJ1-6; no clear D. CDR1 and CDR2 (germline): SNHLY, FYNNEI. This CDR3 contains 14 residues. V lost 8 bases and J lost 4, with 12 bases in between. CDR3 sequence reads: CASFLASYNSPLHF. The CDR3 nucleotides read TGTGCCAGCTTTTTGGCTAGTTATAATTCACCCCTCCACTTT.

This chain uses TRBV30 with TRBJ2-7; D not certain. CDR1 GTSNPN and CDR2 SVGIG come from the germline V gene (reference sequence). The V and J ends lost 0 bases and 3 bases respectively, with 9 bases between them. The CDR3 extends over 13 amino acids. The CDR3 reads CAWSVRFGYEQYF. CDR3 DNA sequence: TGTGCCTGGAGTGTCAGGTTTGGCTACGAGCAGTACTTC.

This chain connects TRBV5-6 to TRBJ2-5, with TRBD2 matching 10 bases. Trimming removed 0 bases from V and 4 bases from J; junction bases left unmatched: 0. The CDR3 covers 14 residues. Germline V gene data show CDR1 as SGHDT and CDR2 as YYEEEE. This chain's CDR3 is CASSLGTSGETQYF. The CDR3 region has the DNA TGTGCCAGCAGCTTGGGGACTAGCGGAGAGACCCAGTACTTC.

The genes are TRBV6-5 and TRBJ2-3, with D maybe TRBD1 (5 bases). Germline CDR1 is MNHEY and CDR2 is SVGAGI. The length of the CDR3 is 13 residues. The V gene lost 2 bases and the J gene lost 5 bases, with 8 bases spanning the gap. CDR3 DNA sequence: TGTGCCAGCAGTTACAGGGGTGTAGATACGCAGTATTTT. As protein: CASSYRGVDTQYF.

This clone was observed a few times. The rearrangement joins TRBV6-5 to TRBJ1-2, with D perhaps matching TRBD1 (5 bases). There are 15 residues in the CDR3. V dropped 6 bases and J dropped 4 bases, with 18 bases sitting between them. Per germline, CDR1 MNHEY and CDR2 SVGAGI. CDR3 DNA sequence: TGTGCCAGCAGCAAGACAGATACAGAGAGCTATGGCTACACCTTC. Amino acids: CASSKTDTESYGYTF.

This clone came up a few times. The rearrangement links TRBV25-1 to TRBJ2-3; 9 bases fit TRBD1. J lost 4 bases, V lost 8 bases, and 10 bases had no gene match. Germline assignment: CDR1 MGHDK and CDR2 SYGVNS. This CDR3 has 15 residues. CDR3 sequence: CASRPGTGPSDTQYF. In nucleotides, the CDR3 is TGTGCCAGCCGGCCGGGGACAGGGCCATCAGATACGCAGTATTTT.

In its sample, this clone was seen a few times. V gene TRBV7-3 combines with J gene TRBJ1-1; D remains ambiguous. The CDR3 contains 14 residues. V was cut by 2 bases and J by 4 bases, with 11 bases left in between. Germline-derived CDR1 and CDR2 are SGHTA and FQGTGA. CDR3 sequence (DNA): TGTGCCAGCAGCTTAGCTACAGCAAGCACTGAAGCTTTCTTT. Residues: CASSLATASTEAFF.

The chain recombines TRBV7-9 with TRBJ1-2; no firm D call. Germline loops: CDR1 SEHNR, CDR2 FQNEAQ (reference sequence). The length of the CDR3 is 15 residues. V lost 4 bases, J lost 3 bases, and 15 bases lay in between. The CDR3 loop is CASSSGLSGDYGYTF. DNA for the CDR3: TGTGCCAGCAGCTCCGGACTATCCGGGGACTATGGCTACACCTTC.